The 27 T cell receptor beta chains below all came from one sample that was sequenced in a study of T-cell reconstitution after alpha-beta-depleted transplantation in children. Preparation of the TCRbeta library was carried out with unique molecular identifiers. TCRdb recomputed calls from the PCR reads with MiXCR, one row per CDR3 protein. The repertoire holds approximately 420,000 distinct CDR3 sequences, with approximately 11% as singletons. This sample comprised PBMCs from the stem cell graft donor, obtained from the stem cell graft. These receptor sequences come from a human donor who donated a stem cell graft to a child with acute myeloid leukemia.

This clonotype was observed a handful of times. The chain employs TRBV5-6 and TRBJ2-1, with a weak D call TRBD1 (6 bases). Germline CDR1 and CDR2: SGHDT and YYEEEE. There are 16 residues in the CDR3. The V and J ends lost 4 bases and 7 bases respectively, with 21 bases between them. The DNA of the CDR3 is TGTGCCAGCAGCCGACCCGCGACAGGCGTTTCTAATGAGCAGTTCTTC. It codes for CASSRPATGVSNEQFF.

CDR3 region: CSARVWTSAYNEQFF. For the CDR3, the DNA is TGCAGTGCTAGAGTATGGACTAGCGCCTACAATGAGCAGTTCTTC. This chain joins TRBV20-1 and TRBJ2-1; 9 nucleotides line up with TRBD2. The germline V gene encodes CDR1 DFQATT and CDR2 SNEGSKA (reference sequence). After removal of 1 base from V and 2 bases from J, the junction contained 3 bases not matched to a gene. The CDR3 loop spans 15 amino acids.

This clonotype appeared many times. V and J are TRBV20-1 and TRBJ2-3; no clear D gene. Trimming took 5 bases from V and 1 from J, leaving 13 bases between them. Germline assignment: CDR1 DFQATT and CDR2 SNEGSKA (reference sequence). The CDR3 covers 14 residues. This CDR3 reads CSAGSDRGTDTQYF. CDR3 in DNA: TGCAGTGCTGGAAGCGATAGGGGCACAGATACGCAGTATTTT.

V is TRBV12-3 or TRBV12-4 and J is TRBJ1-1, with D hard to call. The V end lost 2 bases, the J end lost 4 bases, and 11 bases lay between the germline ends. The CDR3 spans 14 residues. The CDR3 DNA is TGTGCCAGCAGTTTAATCGCCTTGACCACTGAAGCTTTCTTT. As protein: CASSLIALTTEAFF.

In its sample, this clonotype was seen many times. This CDR3 reads CASSWGRLNTEAFF. DNA of the CDR3: TGCGCCAGCAGCTGGGGACGCCTGAACACTGAAGCTTTCTTT. The V gene is TRBV5-1, the J gene TRBJ1-1; possible D gene TRBD1, 5 bases. V gave up 3 bases and J gave up 0 bases, with 9 bases separating them. Germline CDR1 SGHRS, CDR2 YFSETQ. The CDR3 is 14 residues long.

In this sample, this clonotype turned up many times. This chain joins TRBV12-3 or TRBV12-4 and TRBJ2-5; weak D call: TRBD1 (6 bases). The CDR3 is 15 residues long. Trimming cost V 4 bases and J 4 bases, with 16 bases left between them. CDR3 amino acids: CASSSRTGWRETQYF. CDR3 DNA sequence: TGTGCCAGCAGTTCCCGCACAGGGTGGAGAGAGACCCAGTACTTC.

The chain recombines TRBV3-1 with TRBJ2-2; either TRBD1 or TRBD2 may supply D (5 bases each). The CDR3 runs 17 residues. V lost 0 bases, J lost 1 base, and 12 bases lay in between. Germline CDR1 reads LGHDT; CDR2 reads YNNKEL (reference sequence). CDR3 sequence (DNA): TGTGCCAGCAGCCAAGATCGGGGCGGGCAGAACACCGGGGAGCTGTTTTTT. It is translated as CASSQDRGGQNTGELFF.

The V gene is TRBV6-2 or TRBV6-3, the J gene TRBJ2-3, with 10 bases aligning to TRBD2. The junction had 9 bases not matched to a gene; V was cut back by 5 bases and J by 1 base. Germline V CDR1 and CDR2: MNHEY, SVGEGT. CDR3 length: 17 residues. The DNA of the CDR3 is TGTGCCAGCAGTCTACTTAGCGGGAGGTGGGGCACAGATACGCAGTATTTT. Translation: CASSLLSGRWGTDTQYF.

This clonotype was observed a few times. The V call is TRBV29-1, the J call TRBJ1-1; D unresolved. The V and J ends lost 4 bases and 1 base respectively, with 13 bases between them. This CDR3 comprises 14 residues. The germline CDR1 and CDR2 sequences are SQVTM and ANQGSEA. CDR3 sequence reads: CSVGGFSGNTEAFF. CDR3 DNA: TGCAGCGTTGGTGGTTTTTCAGGGAACACTGAAGCTTTCTTT.

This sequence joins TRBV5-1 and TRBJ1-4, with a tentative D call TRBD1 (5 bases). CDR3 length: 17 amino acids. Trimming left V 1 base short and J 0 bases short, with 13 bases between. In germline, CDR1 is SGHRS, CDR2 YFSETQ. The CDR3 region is CASSLYWRGATNEKLFF. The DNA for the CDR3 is TGCGCCAGCAGCTTGTATTGGAGGGGAGCAACTAATGAAAAACTGTTTTTT.

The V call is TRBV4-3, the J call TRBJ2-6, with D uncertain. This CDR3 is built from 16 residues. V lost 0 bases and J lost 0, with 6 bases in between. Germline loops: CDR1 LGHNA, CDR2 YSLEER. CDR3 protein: CASSQEAGSGANVLTF. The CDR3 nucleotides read TGCGCCAGCAGCCAAGAAGCCGGCTCTGGGGCCAACGTCCTGACTTTC.

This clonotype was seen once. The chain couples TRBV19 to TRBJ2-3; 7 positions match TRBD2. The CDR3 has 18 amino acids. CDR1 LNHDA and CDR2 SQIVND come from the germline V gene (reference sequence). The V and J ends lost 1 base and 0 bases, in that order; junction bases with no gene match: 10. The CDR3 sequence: CASSIGPGTTWSTDTQYF. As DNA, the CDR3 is TGTGCCAGTAGTATAGGCCCCGGGACTACCTGGAGCACAGATACGCAGTATTTT.

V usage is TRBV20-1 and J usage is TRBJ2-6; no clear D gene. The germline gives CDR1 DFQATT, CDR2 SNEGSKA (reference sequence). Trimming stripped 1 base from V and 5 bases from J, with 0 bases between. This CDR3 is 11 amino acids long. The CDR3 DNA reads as TGCAGTGCTAGAGGGGCCAACGTCCTGACTTTC. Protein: CSARGANVLTF.

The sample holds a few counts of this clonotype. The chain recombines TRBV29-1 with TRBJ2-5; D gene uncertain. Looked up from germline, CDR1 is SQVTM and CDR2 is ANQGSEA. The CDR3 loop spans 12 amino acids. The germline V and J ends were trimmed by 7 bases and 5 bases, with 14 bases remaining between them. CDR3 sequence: CSGDVGPETQYF. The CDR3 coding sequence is TGCAGCGGAGATGTGGGCCCGGAGACCCAGTACTTC. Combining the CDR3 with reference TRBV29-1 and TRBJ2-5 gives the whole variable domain SAVISQKPSRDICQRGTSLTIQCQVDSQVTMMFWYRQQPGQSLTLIATANQGSEATYESGFVIDKFPISRPNLTFSTLTVSNMSPEDSSIYLCSGDVGPETQYFGPGTRLLVL.

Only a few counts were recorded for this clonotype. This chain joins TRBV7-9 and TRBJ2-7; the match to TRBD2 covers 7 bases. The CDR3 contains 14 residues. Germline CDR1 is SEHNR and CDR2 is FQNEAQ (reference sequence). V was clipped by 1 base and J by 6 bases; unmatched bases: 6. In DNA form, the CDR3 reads TGTGCCAGCAGCTTAGACGAGAGACTAGCCGAGCAGTACTTC. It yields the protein CASSLDERLAEQYF.

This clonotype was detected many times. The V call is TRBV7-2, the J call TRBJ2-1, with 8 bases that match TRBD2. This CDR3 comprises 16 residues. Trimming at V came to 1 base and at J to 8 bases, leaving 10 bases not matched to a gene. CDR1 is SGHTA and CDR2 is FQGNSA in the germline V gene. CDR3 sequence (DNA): TGTGCCAGCAGCTTAGTATCGGGGGGGGGCTCGGATGAGCAGTTCTTC. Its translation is CASSLVSGGGSDEQFF.

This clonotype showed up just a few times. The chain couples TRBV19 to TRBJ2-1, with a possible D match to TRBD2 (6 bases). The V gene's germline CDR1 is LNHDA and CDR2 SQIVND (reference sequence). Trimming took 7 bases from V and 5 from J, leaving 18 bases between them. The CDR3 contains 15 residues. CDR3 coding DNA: TGTGCCAGTAATCTCGGAGGGAAGAGGGACAATGAGCAGTTCTTC. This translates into CASNLGGKRDNEQFF.

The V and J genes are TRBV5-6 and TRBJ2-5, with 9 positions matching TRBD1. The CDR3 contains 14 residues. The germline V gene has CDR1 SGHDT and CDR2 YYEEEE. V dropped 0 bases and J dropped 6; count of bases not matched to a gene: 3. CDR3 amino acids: CASSLDRGLKTQYF. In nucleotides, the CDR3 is TGTGCCAGCAGCTTGGACAGGGGGCTGAAGACCCAGTACTTC.

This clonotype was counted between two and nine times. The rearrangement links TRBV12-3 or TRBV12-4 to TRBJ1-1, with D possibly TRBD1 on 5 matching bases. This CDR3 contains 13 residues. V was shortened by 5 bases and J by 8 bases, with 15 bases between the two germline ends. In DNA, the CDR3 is TGTGCCAGCAGTCCAGGGTGGGGATCAGAAGCTTTCTTT. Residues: CASSPGWGSEAFF.

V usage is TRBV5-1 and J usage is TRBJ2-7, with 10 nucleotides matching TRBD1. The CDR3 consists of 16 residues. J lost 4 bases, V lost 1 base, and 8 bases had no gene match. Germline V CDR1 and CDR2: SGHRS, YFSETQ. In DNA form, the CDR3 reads TGCGCCAGCAGCTTGCCTTCGACAGGGGGCCTTTACGAGCAGTACTTC. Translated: CASSLPSTGGLYEQYF.

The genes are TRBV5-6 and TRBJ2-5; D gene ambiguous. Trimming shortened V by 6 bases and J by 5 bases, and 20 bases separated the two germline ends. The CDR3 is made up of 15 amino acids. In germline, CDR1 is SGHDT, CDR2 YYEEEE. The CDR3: CASTPFVGNQETQYF. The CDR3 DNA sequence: TGTGCCAGCACCCCATTCGTGGGAAATCAGGAGACCCAGTACTTC.

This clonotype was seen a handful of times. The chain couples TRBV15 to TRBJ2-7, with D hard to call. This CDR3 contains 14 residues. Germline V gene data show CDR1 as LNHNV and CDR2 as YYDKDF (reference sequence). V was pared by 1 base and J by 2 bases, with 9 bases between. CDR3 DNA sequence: TGTGCCACCAGCAGAGTCGGCGGAGCCTACGAGCAGTACTTC. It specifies CATSRVGGAYEQYF.

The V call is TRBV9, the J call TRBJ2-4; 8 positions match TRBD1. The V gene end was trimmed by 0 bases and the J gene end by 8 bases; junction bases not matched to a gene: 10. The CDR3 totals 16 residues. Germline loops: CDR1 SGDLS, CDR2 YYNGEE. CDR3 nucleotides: TGTGCCAGCAGCGTAGACCCGCAGGGGGCAGGGGACATTCAGTACTTC. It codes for CASSVDPQGAGDIQYF.

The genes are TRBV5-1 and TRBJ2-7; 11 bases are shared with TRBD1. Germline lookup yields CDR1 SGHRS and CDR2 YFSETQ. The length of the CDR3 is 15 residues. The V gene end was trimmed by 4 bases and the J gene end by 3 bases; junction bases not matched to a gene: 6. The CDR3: CASSSGQGAGYEQYF. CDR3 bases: TGCGCCAGCAGCAGCGGACAGGGGGCGGGCTACGAGCAGTACTTC. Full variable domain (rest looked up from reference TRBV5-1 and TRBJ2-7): KAGVTQTPRYLIKTRGQQVTLSCSPISGHRSVSWYQQTPGQGLQFLFEYFSETQRNKGNFPGRFSGRQFSNSRSEMNVSTLELGDSALYLCASSSGQGAGYEQYFGPGTRLTVT.

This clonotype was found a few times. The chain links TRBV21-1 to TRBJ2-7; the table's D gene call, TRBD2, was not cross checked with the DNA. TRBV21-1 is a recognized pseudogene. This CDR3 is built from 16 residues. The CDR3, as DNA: TGTGCCAGCAGCATACTCGGACTGAGATTCAACTACGAGCAGTACGTC. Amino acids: CASSILGLRFNYEQYV.

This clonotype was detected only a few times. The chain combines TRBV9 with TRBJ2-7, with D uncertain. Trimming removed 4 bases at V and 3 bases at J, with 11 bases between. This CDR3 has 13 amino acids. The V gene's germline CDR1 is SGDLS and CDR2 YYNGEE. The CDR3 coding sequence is TGTGCCAGCAGCCCCCATCCCGACTACGAGCAGTACTTC. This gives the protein CASSPHPDYEQYF.

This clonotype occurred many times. The CDR3 sequence: CASRLAGGYNEQFF. The CDR3 nucleotides are TGTGCCAGCAGACTAGCGGGAGGGTACAATGAGCAGTTCTTC. The chain is built from TRBV12-3 or TRBV12-4 and TRBJ2-1; 13 bases agree with TRBD2. The trim removed 6 bases at V and 4 bases at J, leaving 0 bases unmatched. The CDR3 has 14 amino acids.